One T cell receptor (beta chain) is described in this entry. No antigen is known for it. The sample is drawn from a study of shared clonotypes between healthy human individuals. Background on the study: Donors had three CD4 naive, three CD4 memory, two CD8 naive and one CD8 memory plate apiece. Study results and caveats: Relative to their counterparts shared across all four donors, non-shared clonotypes exhibited diminished generation probabilities. Among donors, the sharing of clonotypes was expected to be influenced by sequencing depth.

Replicate PCRs run on sorted subsets employed approximately 0.2 ug DNA, roughly 30,000 T cell genomes. Only in-frame clones appear in the TCRdb table, and some are missing; sequencing was by immunoSEQ multiplex PCR. The data contain 950,000 to 1,200,000 clones, 77% of them singletons. This CDR3 region has 12 residues. Germline loops: CDR1 SGDLS, CDR2 YYNGEE. The V gene lost 1 base and the J gene lost 7 bases, with 8 bases spanning the gap. The chain recombines TRBV9 with TRBJ1-1; D not resolved. Specimen: memory CD4+ T cells from PBMCs. The subset denotes: CD45RA-negative fraction. This clonotype was obtained from a man aged 18 to 29 in good health. Some clones in this sample may be carry-over from other donors' samples. For the CDR3, the DNA is TGTGCCAGCAGCGTACAAGGCAGTGAAGCTTTCTTT. This gives the protein CASSVQGSEAFF.